This TCR beta chain was sequenced in a study of shared clonotypes between healthy human individuals. Libraries were prepared by immunoSEQ multiplex PCR; TCRdb keeps only in-frame clonotypes and omits some of them. This table has fewer than 700,000 clones, around 81% appearing once. The CDR3 extends over 14 amino acids. The V end lost 3 bases, the J end lost 2 bases, and 7 bases lay between the germline ends. In germline, CDR1 is PRHDT, CDR2 FYEKMQ (reference sequence). Each of the donors was a healthy adult who was HIV-negative and had not had a recent acute infection or vaccination. Source material: PBMCs. V and J are TRBV13 and TRBJ2-2; D unclear. The sequence was obtained from a woman in her thirties or forties in good health. Some clones in this sample may be carry-over from other donors' samples. The chain's CDR3 is CASSLAVNTGELFF. In DNA form, the CDR3 reads TGTGCCAGCAGCTTGGCGGTTAACACCGGGGAGCTGTTTTTT.